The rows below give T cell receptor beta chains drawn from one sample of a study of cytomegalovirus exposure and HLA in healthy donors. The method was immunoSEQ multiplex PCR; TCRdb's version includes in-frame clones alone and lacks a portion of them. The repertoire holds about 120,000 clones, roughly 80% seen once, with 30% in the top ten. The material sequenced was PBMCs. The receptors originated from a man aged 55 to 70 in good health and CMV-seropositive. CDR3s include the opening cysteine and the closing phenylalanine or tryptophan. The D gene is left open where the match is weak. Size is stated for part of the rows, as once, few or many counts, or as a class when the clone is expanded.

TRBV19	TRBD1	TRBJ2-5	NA	CASSYLTGGPETQYF	TGTGCCAGTAGTTACCTGACAGGGGGCCCAGAGACCCAGTACTTC
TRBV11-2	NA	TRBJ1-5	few	CASRSREGGQPQHF	TGTGCCAGCAGGTCGCGAGAGGGAGGACAGCCCCAGCATTTT
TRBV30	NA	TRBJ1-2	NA	CAWSVPAGVGYTF	TGTGCCTGGAGTGTACCGGCAGGGGTAGGCTACACCTTC
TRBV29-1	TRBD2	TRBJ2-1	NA	CSVAGTSGPNEQFF	TGCAGCGTCGCCGGGACTAGCGGCCCCAATGAGCAGTTCTTC
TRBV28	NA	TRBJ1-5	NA	CASSLEGGVQPQHF	TGTGCCAGCAGTTTAGAGGGGGGGGTCCAGCCCCAGCATTTT
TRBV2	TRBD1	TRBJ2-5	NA	CASRAGQGVIRQETQYF	TGTGCCAGCCGGGCCGGACAGGGTGTCATCCGGCAAGAGACCCAGTACTTC
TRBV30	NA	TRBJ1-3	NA	CAWSRGPGNTIYF	TGTGCCTGGAGCCGAGGGCCTGGAAACACCATATATTTT
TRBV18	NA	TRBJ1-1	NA	CASSPGRSTEAFF	TGTGCCAGCTCACCAGGGAGGAGCACTGAAGCTTTCTTT
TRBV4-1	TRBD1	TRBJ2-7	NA	CASSPLAGTGIYEQYF	TGCGCCAGCAGCCCGTTAGCCGGGACAGGGATCTACGAGCAGTACTTC
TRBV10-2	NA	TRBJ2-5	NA	CASRSGGRETQYF	TGCGCCAGCAGGTCCGGGGGAAGAGAGACCCAGTACTTC
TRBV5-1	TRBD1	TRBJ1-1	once	CASSFLTGGTEAFF	TGCGCCAGCAGCTTTTTGACAGGGGGGACTGAAGCTTTCTTT
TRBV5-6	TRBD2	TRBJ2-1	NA	CASSLAWGSGVSSYNEQFF	TGTGCCAGCAGCTTGGCCTGGGGTAGCGGGGTCAGCTCCTACAATGAGCAGTTCTTC
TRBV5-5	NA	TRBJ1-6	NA	CASSLGNSNSPLHF	TGTGCCAGCAGCTTGGGTAATTCTAATTCACCCCTCCACTTT
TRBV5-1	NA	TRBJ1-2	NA	CASSFRIAGGYTF	TGCGCCAGCAGCTTCCGAATAGCCGGGGGCTACACCTTC
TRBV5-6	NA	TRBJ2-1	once	CASSPRGVGWDEQFF	TGTGCCAGCAGCCCCAGGGGGGTCGGTTGGGATGAGCAGTTCTTC
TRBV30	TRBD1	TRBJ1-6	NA	CAWSVQGDSPLHF	TGTGCCTGGAGTGTACAGGGGGATTCACCCCTCCACTTT
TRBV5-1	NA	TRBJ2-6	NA	CASSLVGLGANVLTF	TGTGCCAGCAGCTTGGTGGGGCTCGGGGCCAACGTCCTGACTTTC
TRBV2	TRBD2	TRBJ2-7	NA	CASSEGTSTVEQYF	TGTGCCAGCAGTGAGGGGACTAGCACCGTCGAGCAGTACTTC
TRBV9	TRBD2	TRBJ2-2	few	CASSVGSGRRRELFF	TGTGCCAGCAGCGTAGGGAGCGGGAGGAGGCGGGAGCTGTTTTTT
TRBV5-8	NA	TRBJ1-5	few	CASSLGQINSNQPQHF	TGTGCCAGCAGCTTGGGGCAGATCAATAGCAATCAGCCCCAGCATTTT
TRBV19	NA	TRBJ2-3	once	CASSIRLASDTQYF	TGTGCCAGTAGTATACGGCTAGCATCAGATACGCAGTATTTT
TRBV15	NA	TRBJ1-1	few	CATSSEIWGGNTEAFF	TGTGCCACCAGCAGTGAGATTTGGGGGGGGAACACTGAAGCTTTCTTT
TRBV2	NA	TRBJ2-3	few	CASKTGALDTQYF	TGTGCCAGCAAGACAGGCGCACTTGATACGCAGTATTTT
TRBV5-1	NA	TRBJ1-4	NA	CASSEQGWGEKLFF	TGCGCCAGCAGCGAACAGGGCTGGGGTGAAAAACTGTTTTTT